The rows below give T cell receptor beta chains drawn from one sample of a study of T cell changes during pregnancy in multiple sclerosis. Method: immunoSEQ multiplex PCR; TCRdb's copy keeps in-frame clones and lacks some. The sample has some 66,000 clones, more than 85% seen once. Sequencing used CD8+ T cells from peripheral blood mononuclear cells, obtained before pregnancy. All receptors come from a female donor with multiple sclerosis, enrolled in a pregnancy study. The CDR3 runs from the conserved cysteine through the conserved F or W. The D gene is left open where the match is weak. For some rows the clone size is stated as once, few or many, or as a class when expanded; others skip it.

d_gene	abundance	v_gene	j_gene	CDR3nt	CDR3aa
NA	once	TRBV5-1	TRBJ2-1	TGCGCCAGCAGCTTACAGGGCAATGAGCAGTTCTTC	CASSLQGNEQFF
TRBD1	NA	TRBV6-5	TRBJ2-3	TGTGCCAGCAGTTACTCGACAGGGTACCCCGCAGATACGCAGTATTTT	CASSYSTGYPADTQYF
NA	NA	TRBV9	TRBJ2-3	TGTGCCAGCAGCCACCCCCGGGATCGGAGCACAGATACGCAGTATTTT	CASSHPRDRSTDTQYF
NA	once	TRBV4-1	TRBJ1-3	TGCGCCAGCACCACAGGGCTTGGAGCTGGAAACACCATATATTTT	CASTTGLGAGNTIYF
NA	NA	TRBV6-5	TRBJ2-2	TGTGCCAGCAGTTACTCACCAGGCCCGAACACCGGGGAGCTGTTTTTT	CASSYSPGPNTGELFF
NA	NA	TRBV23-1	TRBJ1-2	TGCGCCAGCAATGGCAGGGTAAAAGCTAACTATGGCTACACCTTC	CASNGRVKANYGYTF
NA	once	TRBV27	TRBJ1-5	TGTGCCAGCAGTTTGGCGGGGGCAGGTCAGCCCCAGCATTTT	CASSLAGAGQPQHF
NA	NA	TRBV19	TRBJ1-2	TGTGCCAGTAGTCTGAGGCTCTTCGACTATGGCTACACCTTC	CASSLRLFDYGYTF
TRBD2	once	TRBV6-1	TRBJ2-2	TGTGCCATCTTGACTAGCGGGGGCTACACCGGGGAGCTGTTTTTT	CAILTSGGYTGELFF
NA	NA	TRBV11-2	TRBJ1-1	TGTGCCAGCAGCTTAAGTTCGGCAGGGTTGAACACTGAAGCTTTCTTT	CASSLSSAGLNTEAFF
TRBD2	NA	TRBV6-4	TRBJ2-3	TGTGCCAGCAGTGAGACGAGCGGGGCATTAGATACGCAGTATTTT	CASSETSGALDTQYF
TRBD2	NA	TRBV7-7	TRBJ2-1	TGTGCTAGCAGCCTCACTAGCGGGGATTACAATGAGCAGTTCTTC	CASSLTSGDYNEQFF
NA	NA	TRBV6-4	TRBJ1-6	TGTGCCAGCAGTGAAACCGGGGTTCATAATTCACCCCTCCACTTT	CASSETGVHNSPLHF
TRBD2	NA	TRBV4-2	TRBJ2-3	TGTGCCAGCAGCCAAGAGACGGGACTAGCGGGGCCCACAGATACGCAGTATTTT	CASSQETGLAGPTDTQYF
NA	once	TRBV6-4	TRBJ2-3	TGTGCCAGCAGTGACGAGGGAGGGGGTTCAGATACGCAGTATTTT	CASSDEGGGSDTQYF
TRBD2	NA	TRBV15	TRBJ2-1	TGTGCCACCAGCGCGGGGGGGGTTGGGTGGGATGAGCAGTTCTTC	CATSAGGVGWDEQFF
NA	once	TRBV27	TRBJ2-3	TGTGCCAGCAGTTCTAGACCCGTCTCCACAGATACGCAGTATTTT	CASSSRPVSTDTQYF